This passage covers 18 T cell receptor beta chains from one sample sequenced in a study of blood T cell repertoires in COVID-19. Clones were read by immunoSEQ multiplex PCR, and TCRdb kept only the in-frame ones, dropping some. The sample records approximately 300,000 clones, approximately 90% being singletons. The sample comprised PBMCs or T cells enriched from blood (not recorded which). Source of these receptors: a woman in her 30s who had been exposed to COVID-19.

The CDR3: CASSLAWNTEAFF. The DNA of the CDR3 is TGTGCCAGCAGCTTAGCCTGGAACACTGAAGCTTTCTTT. This sequence joins TRBV11-2 and TRBJ1-1; D is unresolved. Trimming left V 1 base short and J 1 base short, with 4 bases between. This CDR3 region has 13 residues. Germline V lookup: CDR1 SGHAT, CDR2 FQNNGV.

This clone was seen only a few times. The chain uses TRBV2 and TRBJ1-2; 7 bases are shared with TRBD1. The CDR3 consists of 15 residues. Germline loops: CDR1 SNHLY, CDR2 FYNNEI. Trimming at V came to 5 bases and at J to 4 bases, leaving 10 bases not matched to a gene. The CDR3 loop is CASSLAGTASYGYTF. The CDR3 DNA reads as TGTGCCAGCAGTCTCGCCGGGACAGCCTCCTATGGCTACACCTTC.

This clone was counted a single time. This sequence joins TRBV19 and TRBJ2-3; the D gene is possibly TRBD2 (6 bases). Germline CDR1 is LNHDA and CDR2 is SQIVND (reference sequence). CDR3 length: 13 residues. Trimming pared 0 bases from V and 6 bases from J, leaving 7 bases between. The CDR3 coding sequence is TGTGCCAGTAGTATAGATCGGGGGGATACGCAGTATTTT. Translating gives CASSIDRGDTQYF.

In the case of this clone: Other DNA sequences in the sample encode the same CDR3. The CDR3 coding sequence is TGTGCCAGTAGTATCGGGAGTCAGCCCCAGCATTTT. Translating it yields CASSIGSQPQHF. The rearrangement uses TRBV19 and TRBJ1-5; D remains ambiguous. The CDR3 has 12 residues. The germline V and J ends were trimmed by 3 bases and 6 bases, with 6 bases remaining between them. CDR1 and CDR2 from the germline V gene are LNHDA and SQIVND (reference sequence).

V usage is TRBV7-2 and J usage is TRBJ2-4; D uncertain. V was cut by 1 base and J by 0 bases, with 19 bases left in between. The CDR3 loop spans 19 amino acids. Looked up from germline, CDR1 is SGHTA and CDR2 is FQGNSA. The CDR3 reads CASSLGRPVTTLAKNIQYF. CDR3 nucleotide sequence: TGTGCCAGCAGCTTAGGTCGCCCGGTTACTACTCTAGCCAAAAACATTCAGTACTTC.

This clone came up once. The gene calls are TRBV7-3 and TRBJ2-3; D is undetermined. Germline lookup yields CDR1 SGHTA and CDR2 FQGTGA. The CDR3 contains 13 residues. V lost 2 bases, J lost 6 bases, and 9 bases lay in between. The CDR3, as DNA: TGTGCCAGCAGCTTAGACCCAGGTGATACGCAGTATTTT. Its translation is CASSLDPGDTQYF.

The chain uses TRBV19 and TRBJ1-1, with TRBD1 identical over 9 bases. V shed 5 bases, J shed 0 bases, and the junction held 4 bases outside the gene matches. The CDR3 loop spans 15 amino acids. CDR1 is LNHDA, CDR2 SQIVND, per germline (reference sequence). The CDR3 loop is CASSGGTGMNTEAFF. The DNA of the CDR3 is TGTGCCAGTAGTGGGGGGACAGGGATGAACACTGAAGCTTTCTTT.

The V gene is TRBV21-1, the J gene TRBJ1-6; no check of the table's D call, TRBD1, against the DNA was made. TRBV21-1 is designated a pseudogene. This CDR3 comprises 16 residues. The CDR3, as DNA: TGTGCCAGCAGCACAAAACTACGACAGTATAATTCACCCCTCCACTTT. Residues: CASSTKLRQYNSPLHF.

The rearrangement joins TRBV11-2 to TRBJ2-1; TRBD1 matches 11 bases. J lost 9 bases, V lost 6 bases, and 10 bases had no gene match. This CDR3 is 15 amino acids long. CDR1 and CDR2 (germline): SGHAT, FQNNGV. The CDR3 DNA is TGTGCCAGCAGTTCCATTGGACAGGGGGCGGGTGAGCAGTTCTTC. The encoded protein is CASSSIGQGAGEQFF.

The chain is built from TRBV7-2 and TRBJ2-7; 9 bases match TRBD1. With V trimmed by 4 bases and J by 6 bases, 7 bases remained unmatched. The length of the CDR3 is 14 residues. The germline CDR1 and CDR2 sequences are SGHTA and FQGNSA. Written as DNA, the CDR3 is TGTGCCAGCAGCTCTAGGACAGGGGAGGGCGAGCAGTACTTC. As protein: CASSSRTGEGEQYF.

The V call is TRBV11-2, the J call TRBJ1-2, with 8 bases fitting TRBD1. The V segment lost 8 bases and the J segment 4 bases; nucleotides outside the gene matches: 6. The germline CDR1 and CDR2 sequences are SGHAT and FQNNGV. The CDR3 contains 13 residues. This CDR3 reads CASATTGVYGYTF. As DNA, the CDR3 is TGTGCCAGCGCAACGACAGGGGTCTATGGCTACACCTTC.

V gene TRBV19 combines with J gene TRBJ1-5, with 7 bases identical to TRBD1. Germline V gene sequence: CDR1 LNHDA, CDR2 SQIVND (reference sequence). The V and J ends lost 6 bases and 7 bases, in that order; junction bases with no gene match: 6. CDR3 length: 13 residues. For the CDR3, the DNA is TGTGCCAGTAGCCGGACAGGAGGGCAGCCCCAGCATTTT. Translation gives CASSRTGGQPQHF.

The rearrangement uses TRBV18 and TRBJ1-2; possible D gene TRBD1, 6 bases. Germline assignment: CDR1 KGHSH and CDR2 LQKENI. V was shortened by 0 bases and J by 5 bases, with 10 bases between the two germline ends. The CDR3 is 14 residues long. CDR3 sequence: CASSPPNTGYGYTF. The DNA for the CDR3 is TGTGCCAGCTCACCACCGAATACAGGGTATGGCTACACCTTC. Full variable domain (remainder filled in from reference TRBV18 and TRBJ1-2): NAGVMQNPRHLVRRRGQEARLRCSPMKGHSHVYWYRQLPEEGLKFMVYLQKENIIDESGMPKERFSAEFPKEGPSILRIQQVVRGDSAAYFCASSPPNTGYGYTFGSGTRLTVV.

This chain uses TRBV18 with TRBJ2-1, with 8 bases identical to TRBD1. CDR1 KGHSH and CDR2 LQKENI come from the germline V gene. The J segment lost 0 bases and the V segment lost 8 bases, leaving 3 bases of the junction unmatched. The CDR3 is 14 amino acids. CDR3 sequence (DNA): TGTGCCAGCAACACAGGGGGCTCCTACAATGAGCAGTTCTTC. Amino acids: CASNTGGSYNEQFF. The full variable domain, with the rest looked up from reference TRBV18 and TRBJ2-1, is NAGVMQNPRHLVRRRGQEARLRCSPMKGHSHVYWYRQLPEEGLKFMVYLQKENIIDESGMPKERFSAEFPKEGPSILRIQQVVRGDSAAYFCASNTGGSYNEQFFGPGTRLTVL.

Turning to this clone: Compared with germline, one end of the junction differs, possibly owing to a read error. CDR3 nucleotides: TGTGCCAGCAAGACAAACCCTCTCGAACAGTACGTGGCCTTT. It yields the protein CASKTNPLEQYVAF. V is TRBV19 and J is TRBJ1-1, with D unresolved. The germline V gene has CDR1 LNHDA and CDR2 SQIVND (reference sequence). This CDR3 comprises 14 residues.

The chain couples TRBV9 to TRBJ2-7; 10 bases match TRBD2. The CDR3 sequence is 15 residues long. V trimming: 1 base; J trimming: 0 bases; junction bases outside the gene matches: 1. Germline CDR1 SGDLS, CDR2 YYNGEE. The CDR3 here is CASSVSGGDSYEQYF. CDR3 bases: TGTGCCAGCAGCGTAAGCGGGGGGGACTCCTACGAGCAGTACTTC.

The V gene is TRBV11-2, the J gene TRBJ1-5, with D perhaps TRBD1 (6 bases). V gave up 4 bases and J gave up 2 bases, with 12 bases separating them. CDR3 size: 15 residues. Germline CDR1 SGHAT, CDR2 FQNNGV. The CDR3 loop reads CASSSTNRGNQPQHF. The DNA of the CDR3 is TGTGCCAGCAGCTCGACAAACAGGGGCAATCAGCCCCAGCATTTT.

This chain joins TRBV20-1 and TRBJ2-7; tentatively, D is TRBD1 (5 bases). The germline V gene has CDR1 DFQATT and CDR2 SNEGSKA (reference sequence). The CDR3 consists of 14 residues. V dropped 3 bases and J dropped 3 bases, with 15 bases sitting between them. The CDR3 nucleotides are TGCAGTGCTAGTCGGGTCAGGGAAGACTACGAGCAGTACTTC. Protein product: CSASRVREDYEQYF.